This T cell receptor beta chain is drawn from a study of identical twins. Study-wide results and caveats: Out-of-frame sharing of TCR alpha in monozygotic twins was underestimated by models.

Healthy Caucasian donors formed the entire cohort. On this clonotype: What it binds is not known.

This CDR3 is built from 18 residues. Each CDR3 protein gets one entry after TCRdb re-called the 5' RACE reads with MiXCR. Here the sample spans about 530,000 distinct CDR3 sequences, about a fifth being singletons. Separately, the same data were catalogued under a study of yellow fever vaccine responses in identical twins.

This chain links TRBV21-1 with TRBJ2-1; the listed D gene, TRBD2, was not tested against the DNA. TRBV21-1 is flagged as a pseudogene. The sample taken for sequencing was CD4+ T cells sorted from blood. The clonotype comes from a woman between 18 and 29 years old in good health. CDR3: CASSKDQVGLAGTHEQFF. CDR3 bases: TGTGCCAGCAGCAAAGACCAAGTGGGACTAGCGGGAACCCATGAGCAGTTCTTC.